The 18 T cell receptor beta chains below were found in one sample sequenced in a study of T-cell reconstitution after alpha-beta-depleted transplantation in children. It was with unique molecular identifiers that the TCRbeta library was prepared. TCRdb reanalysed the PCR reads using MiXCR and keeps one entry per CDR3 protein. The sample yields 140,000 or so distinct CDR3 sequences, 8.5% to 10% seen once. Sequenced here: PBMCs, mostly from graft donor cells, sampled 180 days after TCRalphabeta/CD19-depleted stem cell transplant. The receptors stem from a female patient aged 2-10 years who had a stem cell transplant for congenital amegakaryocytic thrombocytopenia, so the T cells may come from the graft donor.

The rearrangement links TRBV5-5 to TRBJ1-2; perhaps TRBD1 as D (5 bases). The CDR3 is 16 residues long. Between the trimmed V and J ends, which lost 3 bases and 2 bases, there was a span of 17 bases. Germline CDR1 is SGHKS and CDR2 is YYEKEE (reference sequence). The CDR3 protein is CASSSVAGPPNYGYTF. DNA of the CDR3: TGTGCCAGCAGCTCCGTGGCAGGGCCTCCAAACTATGGCTACACCTTC.

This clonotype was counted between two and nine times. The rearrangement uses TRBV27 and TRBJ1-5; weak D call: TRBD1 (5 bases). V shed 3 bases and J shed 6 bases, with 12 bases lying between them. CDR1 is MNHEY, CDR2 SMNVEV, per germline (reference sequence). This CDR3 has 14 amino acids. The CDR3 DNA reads TGTGCCAGCAGTTTGTGGGGCGGCGGTCAGCCCCAGCATTTT. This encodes CASSLWGGGQPQHF.

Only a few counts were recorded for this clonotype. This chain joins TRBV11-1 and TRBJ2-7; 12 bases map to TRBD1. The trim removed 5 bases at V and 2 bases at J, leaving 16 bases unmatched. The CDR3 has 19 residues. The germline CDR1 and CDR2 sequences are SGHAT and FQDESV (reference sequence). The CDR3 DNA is TGTGCCAGCAGCACGACGGGGACAGGGGGCCCGTTAAGGGCCTACGAGCAGTACTTC. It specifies CASSTTGTGGPLRAYEQYF.

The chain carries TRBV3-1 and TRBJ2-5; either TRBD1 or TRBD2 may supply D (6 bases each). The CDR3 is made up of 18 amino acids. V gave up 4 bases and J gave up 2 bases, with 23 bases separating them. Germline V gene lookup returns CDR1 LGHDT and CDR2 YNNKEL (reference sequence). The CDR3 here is CASSPSRGQTGWQETQYF. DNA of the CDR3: TGTGCCAGCAGCCCTTCCCGGGGGCAAACGGGGTGGCAAGAGACCCAGTACTTC.

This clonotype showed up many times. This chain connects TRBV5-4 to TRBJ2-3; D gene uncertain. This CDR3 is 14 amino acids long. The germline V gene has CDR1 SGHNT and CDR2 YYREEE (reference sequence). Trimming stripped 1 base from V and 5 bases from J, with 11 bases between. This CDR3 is CASSLWSWGDTQYF. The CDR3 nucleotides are TGTGCCAGCAGCTTGTGGAGTTGGGGAGATACGCAGTATTTT.

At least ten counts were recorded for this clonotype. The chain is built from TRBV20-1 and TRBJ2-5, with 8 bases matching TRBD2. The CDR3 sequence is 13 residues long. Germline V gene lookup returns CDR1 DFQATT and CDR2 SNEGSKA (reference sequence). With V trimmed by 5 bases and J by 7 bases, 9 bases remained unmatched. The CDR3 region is CSAHRTSWGTQYF. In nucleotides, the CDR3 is TGCAGTGCTCACCGGACTAGCTGGGGGACCCAGTACTTC.

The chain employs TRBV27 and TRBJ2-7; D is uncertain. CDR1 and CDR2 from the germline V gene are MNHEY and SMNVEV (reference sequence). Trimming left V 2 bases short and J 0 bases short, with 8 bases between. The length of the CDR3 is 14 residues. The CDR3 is CASSLQATSYEQYF. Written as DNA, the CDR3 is TGTGCCAGCAGTTTACAGGCGACCTCCTACGAGCAGTACTTC.

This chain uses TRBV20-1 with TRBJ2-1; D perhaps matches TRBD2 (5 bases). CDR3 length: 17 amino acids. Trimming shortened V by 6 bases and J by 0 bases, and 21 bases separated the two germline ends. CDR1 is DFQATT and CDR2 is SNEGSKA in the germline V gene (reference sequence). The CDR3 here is CSATPSLASSSYNEQFF. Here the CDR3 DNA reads TGCAGTGCAACCCCTTCCCTAGCCTCCAGCTCCTACAATGAGCAGTTCTTC.

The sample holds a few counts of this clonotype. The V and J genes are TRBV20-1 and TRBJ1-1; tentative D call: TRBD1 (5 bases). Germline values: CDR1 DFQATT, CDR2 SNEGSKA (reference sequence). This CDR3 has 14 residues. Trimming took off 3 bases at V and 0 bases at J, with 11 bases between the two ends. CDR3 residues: CSARWRGVNTEAFF. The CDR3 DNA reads TGCAGTGCTAGGTGGCGGGGGGTGAACACTGAAGCTTTCTTT.

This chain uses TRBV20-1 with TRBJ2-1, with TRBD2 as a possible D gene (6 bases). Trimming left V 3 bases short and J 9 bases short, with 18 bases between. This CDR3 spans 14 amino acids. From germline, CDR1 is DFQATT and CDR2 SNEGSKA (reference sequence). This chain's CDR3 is CSARGGVTKVEQFF. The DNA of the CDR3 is TGCAGTGCTAGGGGCGGGGTTACCAAAGTTGAGCAGTTCTTC.

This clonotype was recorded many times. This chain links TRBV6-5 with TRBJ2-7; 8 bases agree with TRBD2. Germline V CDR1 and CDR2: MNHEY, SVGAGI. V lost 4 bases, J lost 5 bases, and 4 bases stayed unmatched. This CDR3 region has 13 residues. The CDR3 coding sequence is TGTGCCAGCAGTTTTACTAGCGGAGACGAGCAGTACTTC. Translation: CASSFTSGDEQYF.

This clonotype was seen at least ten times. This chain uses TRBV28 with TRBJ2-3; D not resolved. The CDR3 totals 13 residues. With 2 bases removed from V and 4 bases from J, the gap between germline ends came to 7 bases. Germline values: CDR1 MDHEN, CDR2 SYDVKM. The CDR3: CASSLLHSDTQYF. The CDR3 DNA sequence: TGTGCCAGCAGTTTACTCCATTCAGATACGCAGTATTTT. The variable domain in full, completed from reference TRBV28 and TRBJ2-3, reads DVKVTQSSRYLVKRTGEKVFLECVQDMDHENMFWYRQDPGLGLRLIYFSYDVKMKEKGDIPEGYSVSREKKERFSLILESASTNQTSMYLCASSLLHSDTQYFGPGTRLTVL.

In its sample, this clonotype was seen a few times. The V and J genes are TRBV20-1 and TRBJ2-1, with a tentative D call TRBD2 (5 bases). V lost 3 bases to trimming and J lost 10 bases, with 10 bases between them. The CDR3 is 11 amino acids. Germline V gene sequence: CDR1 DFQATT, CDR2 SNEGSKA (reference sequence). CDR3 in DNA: TGCAGTGCTAGTGTTCCGGGGGAGCAGTTCTTC. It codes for CSASVPGEQFF.

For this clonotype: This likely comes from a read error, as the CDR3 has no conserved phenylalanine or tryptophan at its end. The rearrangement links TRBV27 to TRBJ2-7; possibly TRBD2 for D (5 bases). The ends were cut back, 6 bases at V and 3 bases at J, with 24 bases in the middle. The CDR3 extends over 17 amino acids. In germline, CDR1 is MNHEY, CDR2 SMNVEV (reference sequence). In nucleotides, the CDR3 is TGTGCCAGCAGACCTCTTCGTGGGTCGTGGGAGAGCTACGAGCAGTACTTA. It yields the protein CASRPLRGSWESYEQYL.

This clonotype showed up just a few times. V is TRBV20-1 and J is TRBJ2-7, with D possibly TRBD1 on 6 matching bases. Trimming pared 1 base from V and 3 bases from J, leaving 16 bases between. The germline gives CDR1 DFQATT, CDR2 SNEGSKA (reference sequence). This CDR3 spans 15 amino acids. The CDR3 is CSARASDRSGYEQYF. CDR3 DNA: TGCAGTGCTAGAGCGTCCGACAGGTCAGGCTACGAGCAGTACTTC.

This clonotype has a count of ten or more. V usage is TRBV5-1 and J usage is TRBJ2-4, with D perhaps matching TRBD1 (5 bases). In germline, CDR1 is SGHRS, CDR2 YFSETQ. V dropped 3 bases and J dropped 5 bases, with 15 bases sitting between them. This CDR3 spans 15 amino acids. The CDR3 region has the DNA TGCGCCAGCAGCTGGGTGCAGGGCCCCGAAAACATTCAGTACTTC. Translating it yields CASSWVQGPENIQYF. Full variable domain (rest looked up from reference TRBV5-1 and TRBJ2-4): KAGVTQTPRYLIKTRGQQVTLSCSPISGHRSVSWYQQTPGQGLQFLFEYFSETQRNKGNFPGRFSGRQFSNSRSEMNVSTLELGDSALYLCASSWVQGPENIQYFGAGTRLSVL.

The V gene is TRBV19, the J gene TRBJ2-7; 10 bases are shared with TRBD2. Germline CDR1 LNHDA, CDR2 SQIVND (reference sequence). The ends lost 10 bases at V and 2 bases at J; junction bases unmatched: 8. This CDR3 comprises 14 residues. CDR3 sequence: CATKAGGPPYEQYF. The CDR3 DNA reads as TGTGCCACAAAAGCGGGAGGGCCCCCCTACGAGCAGTACTTC.

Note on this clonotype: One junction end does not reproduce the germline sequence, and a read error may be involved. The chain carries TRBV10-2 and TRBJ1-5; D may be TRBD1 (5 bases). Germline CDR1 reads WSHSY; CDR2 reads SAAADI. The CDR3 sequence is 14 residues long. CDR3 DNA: TGCGCCAGCAATAGACAGTATAGCAATCAGCCCCGGCATTTT. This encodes CASNRQYSNQPRHF.